This TCR beta chain was recorded in a study of blood T cell repertoires in COVID-19. Study information: COVID-19 samples, acute and convalescent, were from the United States, Italy and Spain. PBMCs, B-cell-depleted T cells, or T cells provided the cDNA or gDNA that made up the material.

CDR3 length: 13 amino acids. V lost 6 bases and J lost 4, with 12 bases in between. CDR1 is ENHRY, CDR2 SYGVKD, per germline. Authors' data handling: Counts of nucleated cells, estimated from reference gene primer amplification, were obtained. Libraries were prepared by immunoSEQ multiplex PCR; TCRdb keeps only in-frame clonotypes and omits some of them. D and trimming come from the DNA, and the V and J calls and clone size come from that table. Here the sample spans fewer than 110,000 clones, roughly 90% being singletons. Specimen: peripheral blood. The TCR was taken from a man between 40 and 49 years old with active or convalescent COVID-19. The chain has TRBV10-3 and TRBJ1-1; D may be TRBD1 (6 bases). The CDR3 region is CAISDRSGTEAFF. CDR3 bases: TGTGCCATCAGCGACAGGTCGGGCACTGAAGCTTTCTTT.